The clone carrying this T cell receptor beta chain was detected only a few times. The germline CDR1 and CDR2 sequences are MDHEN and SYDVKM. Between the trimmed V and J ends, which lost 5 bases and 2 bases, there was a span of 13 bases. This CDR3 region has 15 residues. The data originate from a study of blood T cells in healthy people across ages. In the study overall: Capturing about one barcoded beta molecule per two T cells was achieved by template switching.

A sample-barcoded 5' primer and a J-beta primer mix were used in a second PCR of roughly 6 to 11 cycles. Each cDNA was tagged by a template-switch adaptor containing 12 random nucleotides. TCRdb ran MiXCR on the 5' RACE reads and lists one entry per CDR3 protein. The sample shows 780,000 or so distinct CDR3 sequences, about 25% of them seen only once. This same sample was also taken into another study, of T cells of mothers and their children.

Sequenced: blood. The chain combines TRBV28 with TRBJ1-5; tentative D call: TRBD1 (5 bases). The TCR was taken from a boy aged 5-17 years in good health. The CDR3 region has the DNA TGTGCCAGCAGTCCCCGGGACGGGGGCAATCAGCCCCAGCATTTT. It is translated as CASSPRDGGNQPQHF.